This T cell receptor beta chain comes out of a study of blood T cell repertoires in COVID-19. Study details: Sources were T cells, B-cell-depleted T cells, or PBMCs; the material itself was cDNA or gDNA.

The method was immunoSEQ multiplex PCR; TCRdb's version includes in-frame clones alone and lacks a portion of them. Among under 150,000 clones, 84% were seen once, and the ten largest hold 2.4%. The CDR3 loop spans 14 amino acids. The V gene's germline CDR1 is SGHTA and CDR2 FQGNSA. The V end was cut by 1 base, the J end by 2 bases, with 8 bases between. Specimen: PBMCs or T cells enriched from blood (not recorded which). J is TRBJ1-2 and V is TRBV7-2; D is ambiguous. The sequence was collected from a man between 35 and 55 years old with acute COVID-19. As DNA, the CDR3 is TGTGCCAGCAGCTTAGACAGCTACAACTATGGCTACACCTTC. Protein: CASSLDSYNYGYTF.